The sequence of this TCR beta chain was determined in a study of T cell repertoires in cytomegalovirus infection. Study details: Public signatures in TCR beta pointed to CMV infection and matching HLA type. The study, taken as a whole, reports: Of the TCR beta families, the public ones yielded a cumulative frequency that identified carriers of CMV plus the relevant HLA.

This clonotype was seen more than once but under ten times. Its target is not known. TCRdb processed the reads anew with MiXCR; each CDR3 protein has one entry. The sample consists of 230,000 or so distinct CDR3 sequences, over 15% of them appearing once. The sequencing input was CD8+ T cells from PBMCs. The receptor was isolated from a human donor in good health (CMV status not recorded). Some clones in this sample may be carry-over from other donors' samples.

The CDR3 protein is CSARDQGAYGYTF. The CDR3 DNA sequence: TGCAGTGCTAGAGATCAGGGGGCCTATGGCTACACCTTC. The chain employs TRBV20-1 and TRBJ1-2; TRBD1 matches at 8 bases. Germline CDR1 DFQATT, CDR2 SNEGSKA (reference sequence). CDR3 size: 13 residues. With 0 bases clipped from V and 4 bases from J, the junction kept 1 base outside the gene matches.